Below, 17 T cell receptor beta chains from the same sample are listed, as sequenced in a study of blood T cell repertoires in COVID-19. The protocol was immunoSEQ multiplex PCR, while the TCRdb copy is restricted to in-frame clones and leaves out a portion. The table shows roughly 28,000 clones, with 82% occurring only once. The specimen was peripheral blood. Every receptor here comes from a man older than 75 with active or convalescent COVID-19.

The chain combines TRBV10-3 with TRBJ2-6; the match to TRBD2 covers 7 bases. From germline, CDR1 is ENHRY and CDR2 SYGVKD. The CDR3 runs 19 residues. After removal of 5 bases from V and 2 bases from J, the junction contained 15 bases not matched to a gene. CDR3 region: CAISPGAGRTGTGANVLTF. In nucleotides, the CDR3 is TGTGCCATCAGTCCAGGAGCGGGAAGAACGGGGACTGGGGCCAACGTCCTGACTTTC.

DNA of the CDR3: TGTGCCAGCAGCCCCCACTTCCGACAGTCCTACGAGCAGTACTTC. Protein product: CASSPHFRQSYEQYF. The chain has TRBV9 and TRBJ2-7, with D possibly being TRBD1 (5 bases). CDR3 length: 15 residues. The germline gives CDR1 SGDLS, CDR2 YYNGEE. V lost 4 bases and J 1 base, leaving 15 bases between the germline ends.

This chain connects TRBV7-8 to TRBJ2-7; no firm D call. The CDR3 consists of 14 residues. Germline V gene lookup returns CDR1 SGHVS and CDR2 FQNEAQ. Trimming took off 2 bases at V and 2 bases at J, with 10 bases between the two ends. CDR3 in amino acids: CASSLYGQAYEQYF. In DNA form, the CDR3 reads TGTGCCAGCAGCTTATATGGGCAGGCCTACGAGCAGTACTTC.

The chain uses TRBV9 and TRBJ2-7, with D tentatively TRBD2 (7 bases). Trimming cost V 4 bases and J 3 bases, with 17 bases left between them. The germline CDR1 and CDR2 sequences are SGDLS and YYNGEE. The CDR3 length is 15 residues. CDR3 protein: CASSPEGGGYYEQYF. DNA for the CDR3: TGTGCCAGCAGCCCGGAAGGCGGGGGCTACTACGAGCAGTACTTC. Variable domain in full (rest from reference TRBV9 and TRBJ2-7): DSGVTQTPKHLITATGQRVTLRCSPRSGDLSVYWYQQSLDQGLQFLIQYYNGEERAKGNILERFSAQQFPDLHSELNLSSLELGDSALYFCASSPEGGGYYEQYFGPGTRLTVT.

This clone was recorded only once. This sequence joins TRBV11-2 and TRBJ2-2; 8 positions agree with TRBD1. Germline assignment: CDR1 SGHAT and CDR2 FQNNGV. The CDR3 contains 16 residues. J gave up 4 bases and V 5 bases, and 9 bases lay outside the gene matches. The DNA of the CDR3 is TGTGCCAGCAGCCCAACGACAGGGGACCTCACCGGGGAGCTGTTTTTT. Its protein product is CASSPTTGDLTGELFF. Full variable domain (missing parts from reference TRBV11-2 and TRBJ2-2): EAGVAQSPRYKIIEKRQSVAFWCNPISGHATLYWYQQILGQGPKLLIQFQNNGVVDDSQLPKDRFSAERLKGVDSTLKIQPAKLEDSAVYLCASSPTTGDLTGELFFGEGSRLTVL.

DNA of the CDR3: TGTGCCAGCAGTGAATTGGGGCTAGCGGGGGGGCCAAGTGAGCAGTTCTTC. This codes for CASSELGLAGGPSEQFF. The V and J genes are TRBV25-1 and TRBJ2-1; 12 nucleotides agree with TRBD2. V lost 1 base, J lost 9 bases, and 10 bases stayed unmatched. The CDR3 has 17 amino acids. Per the germline V gene, CDR1 is MGHDK and CDR2 is SYGVNS.

The chain couples TRBV10-3 to TRBJ2-3, with 10 bases matching TRBD2. V lost 5 bases and J lost 0; bases outside the gene matches: 5. The germline gives CDR1 ENHRY, CDR2 SYGVKD. The CDR3 runs 16 residues. The CDR3, as DNA: TGTGCCATCAGTACGACTAGCGGGCGGAGCACAGATACGCAGTATTTT. Residues: CAISTTSGRSTDTQYF.

The V and J genes are TRBV27 and TRBJ1-4, with 12 bases that match TRBD1. V shed 4 bases and J 0 bases; nucleotides not matched to a gene: 9. Germline V lookup: CDR1 MNHEY, CDR2 SMNVEV (reference sequence). CDR3 length: 19 amino acids. CDR3 DNA: TGTGCCAGCAGTTCCTCGGGACAGGGGGCCCGTGCAACTAATGAAAAACTGTTTTTT. It is translated as CASSSSGQGARATNEKLFF.

The rearrangement uses TRBV27 and TRBJ1-1; tentatively, D is TRBD1 (6 bases). Trimming removed 6 bases from V and 7 bases from J, with 15 bases in between. Germline loops: CDR1 MNHEY, CDR2 SMNVEV (reference sequence). The CDR3 is made up of 13 amino acids. As DNA, the CDR3 is TGTGCCAGCAGCCTGACAGGCCTGGATGAAGCTTTCTTT. Translation gives CASSLTGLDEAFF.

CDR3 DNA: TGTGCCAGCAGCTTAGGGAGCGGGGTGAACACCGGGGAGCTGTTTTTT. Encoded protein: CASSLGSGVNTGELFF. V is TRBV7-9 and J is TRBJ2-2; TRBD2 matches 7 bases. Germline V gene lookup returns CDR1 SEHNR and CDR2 FQNEAQ (reference sequence). The trim removed 1 base at V and 1 base at J, leaving 3 bases unmatched. This CDR3 spans 16 amino acids.

The chain carries TRBV7-2 and TRBJ2-5, with 8 bases fitting TRBD2. The V segment lost 6 bases and the J segment 5 bases; nucleotides outside the gene matches: 8. The CDR3 extends over 14 amino acids. Germline V gene data show CDR1 as SGHTA and CDR2 as FQGNSA. CDR3 in amino acids: CASSGTRFEETQYF. Here the CDR3 DNA reads TGTGCCAGCAGTGGGACTAGATTTGAGGAGACCCAGTACTTC.

This clone was detected only once. The genes are TRBV9 and TRBJ1-3; possibly TRBD1 for D (5 bases). Germline V gene data show CDR1 as SGDLS and CDR2 as YYNGEE. V lost 3 bases and J lost 7, with 14 bases in between. The CDR3 totals 14 residues. CDR3 in DNA: TGTGCCAGCAGCGCTCCGGGGGAATGGAACACCATATATTTT. It encodes CASSAPGEWNTIYF.

This chain connects TRBV7-9 to TRBJ2-7; no clear D gene. This CDR3 contains 13 residues. The germline V gene has CDR1 SEHNR and CDR2 FQNEAQ (reference sequence). Trimming pared 3 bases from V and 2 bases from J, leaving 8 bases between. CDR3 loop: CASSLNRPYEQYF. Here the CDR3 DNA reads TGTGCCAGCAGCTTGAACAGACCCTACGAGCAGTACTTC.

This clone came up once. The chain uses TRBV2 and TRBJ1-5; D is undetermined. This CDR3 has 13 residues. Germline values: CDR1 SNHLY, CDR2 FYNNEI. With 5 bases removed from V and 7 bases from J, the gap between germline ends came to 12 bases. The CDR3 nucleotides are TGTGCCAGCAGTCCCGAGGTTGAACAGCCCCAGCATTTT. Translation gives CASSPEVEQPQHF.

V and J are TRBV28 and TRBJ2-7; 7 nucleotides match TRBD1. Looked up from germline, CDR1 is MDHEN and CDR2 is SYDVKM. This CDR3 has 14 amino acids. With 6 bases clipped from V and 5 bases from J, the junction kept 10 bases outside the gene matches. The CDR3 is CASSLRTGGDEQYF. DNA of the CDR3: TGTGCCAGCAGCTTGAGGACAGGTGGGGACGAGCAGTACTTC.

This sequence joins TRBV12-2 and TRBJ2-2; no check of the table's D call, TRBD1, against the DNA was made. TRBV12-2 is a recognized pseudogene. This CDR3 region has 20 residues. The CDR3: CASRLKPTGGDLKNTGELFF. In nucleotides, the CDR3 is TGTGCAAGTCGCTTGAAACCGACAGGGGGCGACCTAAAGAACACCGGGGAGCTGTTTTTT.

This clone was picked up a small number of times. V usage is TRBV6-4 and J usage is TRBJ2-7; 7 positions match TRBD2. J gave up 2 bases and V 7 bases, and 20 bases lay outside the gene matches. CDR1 is MRHNA and CDR2 is SNTAGT in the germline V gene. CDR3 length: 18 amino acids. The CDR3 DNA reads as TGTGCCAGCACAGCGCAGCGGGGAGAGACGGGCGGTACCTACGAGCAGTACTTC. Protein product: CASTAQRGETGGTYEQYF.